The 9 T cell receptor beta chains in this list originate from one sample, sequenced in a study of post-analysis software for immune sequencing data. Findings and limits, study-wide: Patients carried five TRBV segments more frequently than controls did, and TRBV5-6, TRBV5-1 and TRBV20-1 were among them.

Tagging with unique molecular identifiers was a feature of the TCR beta cDNA libraries. Using its own MiXCR run on the PCR reads, TCRdb lists one record per CDR3 protein. The sample shows approximately 630,000 distinct CDR3 sequences, roughly three fifths of them seen only once. These receptors have no known antigen. Sequenced sample: blood. These receptor sequences come from a girl aged 2 to 10 with multiple sclerosis.

In this sample, this clonotype turned up a few times. The chain links TRBV20-1 to TRBJ2-7; the D is unclear. CDR1 DFQATT and CDR2 SNEGSKA come from the germline V gene (reference sequence). Trimming left V 5 bases short and J 3 bases short, with 11 bases between. The CDR3 has 12 residues. CDR3 in amino acids: CSALPLGYEQYF. In DNA form, the CDR3 reads TGCAGTGCTCTCCCGCTAGGCTACGAGCAGTACTTC.

The chain couples TRBV27 to TRBJ2-3, with 11 nucleotides matching TRBD2. The CDR3 covers 16 residues. V was pared by 5 bases and J by 2 bases, with 6 bases of the junction left unmatched. Germline V gene lookup returns CDR1 MNHEY and CDR2 SMNVEV (reference sequence). The CDR3 DNA follows: TGTGCCAGCAGTCGGACTAGCGGGTTATTCACAGATACGCAGTATTTT. Translating it yields CASSRTSGLFTDTQYF.

This sequence joins TRBV18 and TRBJ1-4; TRBD1 is a possible D gene (5 bases). The CDR3 covers 14 residues. V shed 3 bases and J shed 5 bases, with 10 bases lying between them. Germline lookup yields CDR1 KGHSH and CDR2 LQKENI. The DNA of the CDR3 is TGTGCCAGCTCACCCGACGGGGCAAATGAAAAACTGTTTTTT. It encodes CASSPDGANEKLFF.

The gene calls are TRBV4-2 and TRBJ2-3; no reliable D call. The ends were cut back, 2 bases at V and 4 bases at J, with 16 bases in the middle. The CDR3 totals 16 residues. Germline loops: CDR1 LGHNA, CDR2 YNFKEQ. As DNA, the CDR3 is TGTGCCAGCAGCCAACTACCTCAATCCAAGGCAGATACGCAGTATTTT. Translated, it gives CASSQLPQSKADTQYF.

The chain uses TRBV3-1 and TRBJ2-3, with a weak D call TRBD2 (6 bases). Germline lookup yields CDR1 LGHDT and CDR2 YNNKEL (reference sequence). The CDR3 extends over 15 amino acids. Between the trimmed V and J ends, which lost 0 bases and 1 base, there was a span of 8 bases. In nucleotides, the CDR3 is TGTGCCAGCAGCCAAGACGGGAGCGGCACAGATACGCAGTATTTT. Encoded protein: CASSQDGSGTDTQYF.

V usage is TRBV20-1 and J usage is TRBJ2-3; 10 bases align to TRBD1. The CDR3 is 14 amino acids. The germline CDR1 and CDR2 sequences are DFQATT and SNEGSKA (reference sequence). Germline trimming cut 6 bases from V and 4 bases from J; bases unmatched to any gene: 7. CDR3 sequence reads: CSATGTGVPDTQYF. CDR3 coding DNA: TGCAGTGCCACCGGGACAGGGGTGCCAGATACGCAGTATTTT.

The CDR3 sequence: CASSLVDIPNEQFF. The DNA of the CDR3 is TGTGCCAGCAGCTTAGTGGACATTCCCAATGAGCAGTTCTTC. J is TRBJ2-1 and V is TRBV7-9; TRBD1 might be the D (5 bases). The germline CDR1 and CDR2 sequences are SEHNR and FQNEAQ (reference sequence). This CDR3 comprises 14 residues. Trimming took off 1 base at V and 6 bases at J, with 10 bases between the two ends.

This clonotype was seen a handful of times. The J gene is TRBJ1-1, the V gene TRBV3-1; no firm D call. The germline V and J ends were trimmed by 0 bases and 4 bases, with 12 bases remaining between them. CDR3 size: 15 residues. Germline values: CDR1 LGHDT, CDR2 YNNKEL (reference sequence). In nucleotides, the CDR3 is TGTGCCAGCAGCCAAGATTTGGGTGTGGGCACTGAAGCTTTCTTT. It specifies CASSQDLGVGTEAFF.

The chain joins TRBV10-2 to TRBJ2-1, with 14 nucleotides matching TRBD2. Germline CDR1 reads WSHSY; CDR2 reads SAAADI. The CDR3 extends over 17 amino acids. V gave up 6 bases and J gave up 6 bases; unmatched junction bases: 10. For the CDR3, the DNA is TGCGCCAGCAGACCAGGACTAGCGGGGGGCCGCGGCAATGAGCAGTTCTTC. Amino acid sequence: CASRPGLAGGRGNEQFF.